What follows are 4 T cell receptor beta chains derived from one specimen sequenced in a study of blood T cells in healthy people across ages. A second about 7 to 12 cycle PCR used barcoded and J-beta primers. TCRdb re-analysed the 5' RACE reads in MiXCR, keeping a single row per CDR3 protein. The sample holds 1.5 million to 2 million distinct CDR3 sequences, around 42% seen once. The sample was blood. The receptors were gathered from a human donor in good health.

As for this clonotype: The junction departs from the called germline gene at one end, perhaps through a read error. The V call is TRBV6-6, the J call TRBJ2-3, with a possible D match to TRBD2 (6 bases). CDR1 MNHNY and CDR2 SVGAGI come from the germline V gene (reference sequence). This CDR3 region has 15 residues. In DNA form, the CDR3 reads TGTGCTAGCAGTTACGGGGACTCCTACACAGATACGCAGTATTTT. This gives the protein CASSYGDSYTDTQYF.

This clonotype has just a few counts. The chain joins TRBV20-1 to TRBJ1-6; unclear D gene. Trimming took off 1 base at V and 1 base at J, with 11 bases between the two ends. Germline V CDR1 and CDR2: DFQATT, SNEGSKA (reference sequence). CDR3 length: 16 residues. CDR3 nucleotides: TGCAGTGCTAGAGTAGGCCCAAGGTCCTATAATTCACCCCTCCACTTT. Its protein is CSARVGPRSYNSPLHF.

This clonotype was observed a handful of times. This chain connects TRBV4-1 to TRBJ1-1; the D is unclear. V lost 6 bases, J lost 6 bases, and 14 bases lay in between. There are 13 residues in the CDR3. CDR1 and CDR2 (germline): MGHRA, YSYEKL. The CDR3 reads CASRSRILSEAFF. For the CDR3, the DNA is TGCGCCAGCAGAAGTCGAATACTATCTGAAGCTTTCTTT.

The rearrangement uses TRBV12-3 or TRBV12-4 and TRBJ2-5; 10 bases line up with TRBD1. The CDR3 extends over 15 amino acids. V lost 6 bases to trimming and J lost 5 bases; unmatched junction nucleotides: 9. The CDR3 spells CASSTGTGDGETQYF. DNA of the CDR3: TGTGCCAGCAGCACCGGGACAGGGGATGGGGAGACCCAGTACTTC.